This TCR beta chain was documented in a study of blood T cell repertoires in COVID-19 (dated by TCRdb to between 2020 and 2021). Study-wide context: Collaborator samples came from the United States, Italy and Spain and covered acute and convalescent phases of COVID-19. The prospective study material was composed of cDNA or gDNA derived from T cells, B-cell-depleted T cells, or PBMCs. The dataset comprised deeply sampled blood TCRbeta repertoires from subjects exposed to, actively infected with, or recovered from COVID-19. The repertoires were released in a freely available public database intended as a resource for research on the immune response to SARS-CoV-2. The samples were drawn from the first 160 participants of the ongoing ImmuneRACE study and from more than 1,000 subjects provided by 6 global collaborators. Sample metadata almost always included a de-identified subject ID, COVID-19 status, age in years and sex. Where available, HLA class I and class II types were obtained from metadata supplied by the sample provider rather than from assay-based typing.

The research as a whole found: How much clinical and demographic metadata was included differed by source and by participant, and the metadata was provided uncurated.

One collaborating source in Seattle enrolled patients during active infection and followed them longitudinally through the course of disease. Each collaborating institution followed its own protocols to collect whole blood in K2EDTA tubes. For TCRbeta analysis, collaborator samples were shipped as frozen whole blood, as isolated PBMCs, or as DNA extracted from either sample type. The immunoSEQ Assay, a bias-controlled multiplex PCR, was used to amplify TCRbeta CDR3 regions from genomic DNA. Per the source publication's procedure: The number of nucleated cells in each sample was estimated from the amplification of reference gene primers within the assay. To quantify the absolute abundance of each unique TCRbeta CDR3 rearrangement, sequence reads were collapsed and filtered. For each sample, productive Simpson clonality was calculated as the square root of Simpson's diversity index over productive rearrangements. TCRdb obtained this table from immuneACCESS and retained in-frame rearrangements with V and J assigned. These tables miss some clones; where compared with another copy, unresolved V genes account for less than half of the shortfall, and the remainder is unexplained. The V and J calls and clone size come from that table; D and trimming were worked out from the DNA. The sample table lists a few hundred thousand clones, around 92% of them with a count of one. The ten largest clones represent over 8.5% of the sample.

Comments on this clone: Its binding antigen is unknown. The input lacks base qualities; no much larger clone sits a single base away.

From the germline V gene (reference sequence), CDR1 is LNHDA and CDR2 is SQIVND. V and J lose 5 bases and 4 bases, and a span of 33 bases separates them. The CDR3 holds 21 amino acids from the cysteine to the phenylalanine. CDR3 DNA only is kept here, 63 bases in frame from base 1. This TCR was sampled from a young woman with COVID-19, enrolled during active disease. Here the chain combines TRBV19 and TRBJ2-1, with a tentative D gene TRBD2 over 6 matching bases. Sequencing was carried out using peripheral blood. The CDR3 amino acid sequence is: CASSPGGYPGRGDGGYNEQFF. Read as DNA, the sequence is TGTGCCAGTAGTCCTGGGGGGTATCCGGGACGCGGAGATGGGGGTTACAATGAGCAGTTCTTC.